A selection of T cell receptor beta chains follows, all from one sample in a study of shared clonotypes between healthy human individuals. Sequencing was performed with immunoSEQ multiplex PCR; in TCRdb, only in-frame clones are kept and a portion is missing. The data show a few million clones, 80% to 95% seen once. The sequencing sample was made of naive CD4+ T cells from PBMCs. The receptors were gathered from a man between 18 and 35 years old in good health. Some clones in this sample may be carry-over from other donors' samples. CDR3s include the opening cysteine and the closing phenylalanine or tryptophan. A D gene is named only where the DNA matches it firmly. Expanded clones get a size class; other rows say once, few or many, or leave the size out.

>TRBD1|TRBJ2-2|.|TRBV28
TGTGCCAGCAGCCCGGACAGGGTAGGCACCGGGGAGCTGTTTTTT
CASSPDRVGTGELFF
>.|TRBJ1-1|.|TRBV5-1
TGCGCCAGCAGCTTGTGGGGGGCGGACACTGAAGCTTTCTTT
CASSLWGADTEAFF
>.|TRBJ2-1|few|TRBV5-1
TGCGCCAGCAGCTCCACTTACAATGAGCAGTTCTTC
CASSSTYNEQFF
>.|TRBJ2-6|.|TRBV7-9
TGTGCCAGCAGCACACGTACGAAGGGAGTGCTTCCCGGGGCCAACGTCCTGACTTTC
CASSTRTKGVLPGANVLTF
>TRBD2|TRBJ2-1|.|TRBV7-9
TGTGCCAGCAGCTCGAGAAGCGCGGGAGAGAATGAGCAGTTCTTC
CASSSRSAGENEQFF
>TRBD2|TRBJ2-3|.|TRBV7-9
TGTGCCAGCAGCTTAGTGACCCGAGCGGGGCCCAGCACAGATACGCAGTATTTT
CASSLVTRAGPSTDTQYF
>.|TRBJ1-2|once|TRBV6-6
TGTGCCAGCTATTCCGGGACACTCTATGGCTACACCTTC
CASYSGTLYGYTF
>.|TRBJ2-2|.|TRBV6-1
TGTGCCAGCAGTGAGGCAGGGACCGGGGAGCTGTTTTTT
CASSEAGTGELFF
>.|TRBJ2-3|once|TRBV6-1
TGTGCCAGCAGTGAAGCGCCGGTTAGCACAGATACGCAGTATTTT
CASSEAPVSTDTQYF
>TRBD1|TRBJ1-2|.|TRBV6-1
TGTGCCAGCAGTGAACACAGCAGGGGGGGGTACTATGGCTACACCTTC
CASSEHSRGGYYGYTF
>TRBD2|TRBJ2-1|once|TRBV2
TGTGCCAGCAGAGGGCTAGCGGTCTACAATGAGCAGTTCTTC
CASRGLAVYNEQFF
>.|TRBJ2-3|.|TRBV11-2
TGTGCCAGCAGCGTGGGGCGGGGCTTTAGCACAGATACGCAGTATTTT
CASSVGRGFSTDTQYF
>.|TRBJ2-3|.|TRBV2
TGTGCCAGCAGTGAGTCTGGACGCACAGATACGCAGTATTTT
CASSESGRTDTQYF
>.|TRBJ1-2|few|TRBV18
TGTGCCAGCTTCGGAGGGGTTAGTGGCTACACCTTC
CASFGGVSGYTF
>.|TRBJ1-4|.|TRBV5-1
TGCGCCAGCAGCTGGGACGGCTCTAATGAAAAACTGTTTTTT
CASSWDGSNEKLFF
>.|TRBJ1-5|.|TRBV25-1
TGTGCCAGCAGCGGGGGACATGGCAATCAGCCCCAGCATTTT
CASSGGHGNQPQHF
>TRBD2|TRBJ2-7|.|TRBV18
TGTGCCAGCTCACCTCCCTCTAGCGGGAGCCTCTACGAGCAGTACTTC
CASSPPSSGSLYEQYF
>TRBD1|TRBJ1-2|.|TRBV2
TGTGCCAGCAGCCGGACAGGGGCTAACTATGGCTACACCTTC
CASSRTGANYGYTF
>.|TRBJ2-1|once|TRBV5-4
TGTGCCAGCAGCCCGAGCCTAAGCCTCTACAATGAGCAGTTCTTC
CASSPSLSLYNEQFF
>TRBD2|TRBJ2-1|.|TRBV10-3
TGTGCCATCACAGCGGGAGGTAGTGAGCAGTTCTTC
CAITAGGSEQFF
>.|TRBJ1-5|.|TRBV5-4
TGTGCCAGCAGCTTTGGGGGGCAGCGCAATCAGCCCCAGCATTTT
CASSFGGQRNQPQHF
>.|TRBJ1-3|.|TRBV9
TGTGCCAGCAGCGTAGGTTCATGGGCCTCAGGGGGAAACACCATATATTTT
CASSVGSWASGGNTIYF
>TRBD1|TRBJ2-4|.|TRBV28
TGTGCCAGCAGTTTTTTCTGGCCAGGGGGCTTGGGGGCCAAAAACATTCAGTACTTC
CASSFFWPGGLGAKNIQYF
>TRBD1|TRBJ2-7|.|TRBV27
TGTGCCAGCGGGATCGGACAGGGGTTTACCTACGAGCAGTACTTC
CASGIGQGFTYEQYF
>TRBD2|TRBJ2-3|.|TRBV7-2
TGTGCCAGCAGCAATAGCGGGAGTCCAGATACGCAGTATTTT
CASSNSGSPDTQYF
>.|TRBJ2-7|.|TRBV7-2
TGTGCCAGCAGCCACCGGGACACTGCCTACGAGCAGTACTTC
CASSHRDTAYEQYF
>.|TRBJ2-7|.|TRBV7-3
TGTGCCAGCAGCCCCGCTGGGACCAACACCGAGCAGTACTTC
CASSPAGTNTEQYF
>.|TRBJ2-7|once|TRBV10-3
TGTGCCATCAGAGCTGGGGGGACCGACCCTCTCGAGCAGTACTTC
CAIRAGGTDPLEQYF
>.|TRBJ2-7|.|TRBV6-6
TGTGCCAGCAGTTACTCAGCCAGGGTGGCAACCTACGAGCAGTACTTC
CASSYSARVATYEQYF
>TRBD1|TRBJ1-2|once|TRBV18
TGTGCCAGCTCACCACCGGGGACAGCCCTTAGGGATGGCTACACCTTC
CASSPPGTALRDGYTF
>.|TRBJ2-7|.|TRBV6-1
TGTGCCAGCAGTGTGGGACGGGCCTACGAGCAGTACTTC
CASSVGRAYEQYF
>.|TRBJ2-2|once|TRBV6-1
TGTGCCAGCAGTCGGTCAGACACCGGGGAGCTGTTTTTT
CASSRSDTGELFF
>TRBD1|TRBJ2-7|.|TRBV28
TGTGCCAGCAGTGCGACAGGGGAGGCCCCCTACGAGCAGTACTTC
CASSATGEAPYEQYF
>TRBD1|TRBJ1-1|.|TRBV5-4
TGTGCCAGCAGCCCTCTCGACAGGGGGCAAAAGGGAGCTTTCTTT
CASSPLDRGQKGAFF
>TRBD1|TRBJ1-2|.|TRBV6-1
TGTGCCAGCAGTAGGACAGGTTCGGAGGGCTACACCTTC
CASSRTGSEGYTF
>.|TRBJ2-7|.|TRBV28
TGTGCCGGGGGCGGGATCTCCGAGCAGTACTTC
CAGGGISEQYF
>.|TRBJ2-7|few|TRBV29-1
TGCAGCGTTGTGTTTGGGGTATACCCCTACGAGCAGTACTTC
CSVVFGVYPYEQYF
>TRBD1|TRBJ1-2|.|TRBV28
TGTGCCAGCAGTCTACAGGGGGCCTGGCGTGGCTACACCTTC
CASSLQGAWRGYTF
>.|TRBJ2-5|.|TRBV18
TGTGCCAGCTCACCCAATCCCGGGGAGGAGACCCAGTACTTC
CASSPNPGEETQYF
>.|TRBJ1-1|.|TRBV29-1
TGCAGCGCAATAGACAGTGAGGAAGCTTTCTTT
CSAIDSEEAFF
>TRBD1|TRBJ1-2|.|TRBV25-1
TGTGCCAGCGATGACGGACAGGGGTTCGGCTACACCTTC
CASDDGQGFGYTF
>.|TRBJ2-2|.|TRBV11-3
TGTGCCAGCAGCTTTGGGATTCGAACCGGGGAGCTGTTTTTT
CASSFGIRTGELFF
>TRBD2|TRBJ2-5|once|TRBV9
TGTGCCAGCAGCGTAGGGGGCGGGAGGGCCGTAGAGACCCAGTACTTC
CASSVGGGRAVETQYF
>.|TRBJ2-2|.|TRBV6-5
TGTGCCAGCAGTAAAAGCCGCACCGGGGAGCTGTTTTTT
CASSKSRTGELFF
>.|TRBJ2-4|.|TRBV28
TGTGCCAGCAGTTTATGGGGGTTTGGGGGCAAAAACATTCAGTACTTC
CASSLWGFGGKNIQYF
>TRBD2|TRBJ2-1|.|TRBV5-1
TGCGCCAGCAACGCCGCGATTTGGGTAGCGGGAGGTAAAGGACAGTTCTTC
CASNAAIWVAGGKGQFF
>.|TRBJ1-1|few|TRBV5-1
TGCGCCAGCAGCTTGGCTCCAACAGGTATGAACACTGAAGCTTTCTTT
CASSLAPTGMNTEAFF
>TRBD1|TRBJ2-7|.|TRBV5-1
TGCGCCAGCAGCTTGAATACAGGGGCTACCTACGAGCAGTACTTC
CASSLNTGATYEQYF
>.|TRBJ2-3|once|TRBV4-2
TGTGCCAGCAGCCAACCCTCAGATACGCAGTATTTT
CASSQPSDTQYF
>.|TRBJ2-7|.|TRBV4-3
TGCGCCAGCAGCCAAGATGGGTGGAGGGTAAAGCAGTACTTC
CASSQDGWRVKQYF
>TRBD2|TRBJ2-5|.|TRBV7-2
TGTGCCAGCAGCCGCGGGACTAGCGGGAGCGGAGAGACCCAGTACTTC
CASSRGTSGSGETQYF
>TRBD2|TRBJ2-5|.|TRBV7-8
TGTGCCAGCAGCTTACCGTACGGACTAGCGGGAGGGTTGGCCCAGTACTTC
CASSLPYGLAGGLAQYF
>TRBD2|TRBJ2-3|.|TRBV28
TGTGCCAGCAGTTTAGGACTAGCGGTTAGCACAGATACGCAGTATTTT
CASSLGLAVSTDTQYF
>TRBD1|TRBJ2-2|.|TRBV7-8
TGTGCCAGCAGCCGACAGGGGGCGTCCGGGGAGCTGTTTTTT
CASSRQGASGELFF
>.|TRBJ2-1|.|TRBV4-2
TGTGCCAGCAGCCAAGATACTGGGGGGCGAGTTGCCCCCGTCTCCTACAATGAGCAGTTCTTC
CASSQDTGGRVAPVSYNEQFF
>.|TRBJ1-6|.|TRBV5-6
TGTGCCAGCAGCTTGGAGTTTAATAATTCACCCCTCCACTTT
CASSLEFNNSPLHF
>TRBD1|TRBJ2-7|.|TRBV4-1
TGCGCCAGCAGCCCGGACAGGACCACCTACGAGCAGTACTTC
CASSPDRTTYEQYF
>.|TRBJ2-3|.|TRBV28
TGTGCCAGCAGTCCTATGAGGGGGACAAGCACAGATACGCAGTATTTT
CASSPMRGTSTDTQYF
>.|TRBJ1-1|.|TRBV19
TGTGCCAGTAGTATATTAGAGAACACTGAAGCTTTCTTT
CASSILENTEAFF
>.|TRBJ2-5|.|TRBV5-4
TGTGCCAGCAGCTCCGACAGGCGGGAGACCCAGTACTTC
CASSSDRRETQYF